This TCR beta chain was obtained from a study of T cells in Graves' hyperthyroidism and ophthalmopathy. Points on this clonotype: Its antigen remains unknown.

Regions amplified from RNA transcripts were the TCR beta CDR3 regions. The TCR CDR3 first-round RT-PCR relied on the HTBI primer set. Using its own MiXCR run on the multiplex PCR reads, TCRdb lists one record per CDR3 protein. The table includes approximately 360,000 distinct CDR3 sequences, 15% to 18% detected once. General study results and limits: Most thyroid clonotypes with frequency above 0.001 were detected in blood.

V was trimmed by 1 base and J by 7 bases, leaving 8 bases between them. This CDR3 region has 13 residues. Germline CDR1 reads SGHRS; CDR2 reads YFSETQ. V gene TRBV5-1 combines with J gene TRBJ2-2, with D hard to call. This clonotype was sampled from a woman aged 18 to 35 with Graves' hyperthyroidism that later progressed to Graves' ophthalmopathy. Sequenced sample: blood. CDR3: CASSLIPGGELFF. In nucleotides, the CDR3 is TGCGCCAGCAGCTTGATTCCGGGCGGGGAGCTGTTTTTT.